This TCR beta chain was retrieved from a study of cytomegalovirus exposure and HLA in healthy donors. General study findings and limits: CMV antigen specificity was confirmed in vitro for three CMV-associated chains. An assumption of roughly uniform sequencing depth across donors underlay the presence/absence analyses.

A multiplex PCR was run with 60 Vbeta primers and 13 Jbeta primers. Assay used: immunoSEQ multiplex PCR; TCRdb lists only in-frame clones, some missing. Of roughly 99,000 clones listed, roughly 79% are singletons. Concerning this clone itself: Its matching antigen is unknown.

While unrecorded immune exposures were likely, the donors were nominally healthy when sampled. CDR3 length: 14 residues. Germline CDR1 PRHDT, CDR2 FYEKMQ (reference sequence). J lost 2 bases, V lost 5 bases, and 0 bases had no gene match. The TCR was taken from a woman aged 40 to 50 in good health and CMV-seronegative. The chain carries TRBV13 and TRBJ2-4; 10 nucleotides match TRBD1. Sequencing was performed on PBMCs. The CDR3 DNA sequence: TGTGCCAGCAGCGACAGGGGGCCCAAAAACATTCAGTACTTC. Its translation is CASSDRGPKNIQYF.